These 32 T cell receptor beta chains came from one sample sequenced in a study of blood T cells in healthy people across ages. A sample-barcoded 5' primer and a J-beta primer mix were used in a second PCR of roughly 7 to 12 cycles. TCRdb fed the 5' RACE reads into MiXCR, producing one record per CDR3 protein. The table has over a million distinct CDR3 sequences, 40% to 45% seen once. Sequenced: blood. The receptor set was obtained from a woman aged 60-70 years in good health.

The V and J genes are TRBV6-5 and TRBJ2-7; a possible D gene is TRBD1 (6 bases). The ends were cut back, 2 bases at V and 6 bases at J, with 11 bases in the middle. Germline V gives CDR1 MNHEY, CDR2 SVGAGI. CDR3 length: 13 amino acids. The CDR3 is CASSYQQGGEQYF. DNA for the CDR3: TGTGCCAGCAGTTACCAACAGGGTGGCGAGCAGTACTTC.

This chain connects TRBV6-2 or TRBV6-3 to TRBJ2-1; D is undetermined. Trimming removed 7 bases from V and 4 bases from J, with 14 bases in between. This CDR3 contains 14 residues. CDR1 is MNHEY, CDR2 SVGEGT, per germline. CDR3 in amino acids: CASTSYKPYNEQFF. For the CDR3, the DNA is TGTGCCAGCACCTCATACAAACCTTACAATGAGCAGTTCTTC.

This clonotype was recorded a few times. The genes are TRBV11-1 and TRBJ2-1; 8 bases are shared with TRBD2. This CDR3 region has 17 residues. V gave up 4 bases and J gave up 0 bases; unmatched junction bases: 8. The germline gives CDR1 SGHAT, CDR2 FQDESV (reference sequence). For the CDR3, the DNA is TGTGCCAGCAGCTCCCGGACTAGCCGAAGCTCCTACAATGAGCAGTTCTTC. It specifies CASSSRTSRSSYNEQFF.

The rearrangement joins TRBV7-2 to TRBJ2-7, with D possibly being TRBD2 (6 bases). Per the germline V gene, CDR1 is SGHTA and CDR2 is FQGNSA. Trimming took 4 bases from V and 0 from J, leaving 19 bases between them. The CDR3 consists of 17 residues. CDR3 DNA sequence: TGTGCCAGCAGCTGGGGATTTGGCGGGACCCACTCCTACGAGCAGTACTTC. This sequence encodes CASSWGFGGTHSYEQYF.

This clonotype was detected a few times. The CDR3: CSVTHPGGEQYF. The CDR3 DNA reads as TGCAGCGTTACCCACCCGGGTGGCGAGCAGTACTTC. This chain joins TRBV29-1 and TRBJ2-4, with no clear D. The end of the DNA is better explained by TRBJ2-7, so the J call may be wrong. The CDR3 length is 12 residues. CDR1 and CDR2 (germline): SQVTM, ANQGSEA.

This clonotype was detected a few times. The rearrangement uses TRBV27 and TRBJ2-7, with D maybe TRBD1 (6 bases). This CDR3 is built from 15 residues. Germline V gene lookup returns CDR1 MNHEY and CDR2 SMNVEV (reference sequence). V was clipped by 1 base and J by 2 bases, with 12 bases between them. CDR3 residues: CASSLFWGRTYEQYF. The CDR3 DNA follows: TGTGCCAGCAGTTTATTTTGGGGGCGGACCTACGAGCAGTACTTC.

This clonotype was seen a few times. This rearrangement joins TRBV2 to TRBJ1-6, with 12 bases that match TRBD1. The CDR3 extends over 13 amino acids. The ends lost 8 bases at V and 9 bases at J; junction bases unmatched: 2. CDR1 is SNHLY, CDR2 FYNNEI, per germline. The CDR3 sequence is CASGDRGLSPLHF. CDR3 in DNA: TGTGCCAGCGGGGACAGGGGGCTTTCACCCCTCCACTTT.

The V and J genes are TRBV27 and TRBJ2-7, with TRBD2 identical over 7 bases. The CDR3 runs to 15 residues. The germline V gene has CDR1 MNHEY and CDR2 SMNVEV (reference sequence). The ends lost 4 bases at V and 2 bases at J; junction bases unmatched: 8. DNA for the CDR3: TGTGCCAGCAGTTCCGGGAGCGGGACCCCCTACGAGCAGTACTTC. It yields the protein CASSSGSGTPYEQYF.

This clonotype was picked up one time. The chain employs TRBV20-1 and TRBJ1-2; the D is unclear. CDR3 length equals 13 residues. V gave up 3 bases and J gave up 3 bases, with 11 bases separating them. Germline CDR1 DFQATT, CDR2 SNEGSKA (reference sequence). CDR3 nucleotide sequence: TGCAGTGCTAGCCTCCCGTGGGACTATGGCTACACCTTC. It codes for CSASLPWDYGYTF.

This chain links TRBV10-3 with TRBJ2-5; 7 nucleotides align to TRBD1. V gave up 2 bases and J gave up 7 bases; unmatched junction bases: 10. CDR3 length equals 15 residues. Germline CDR1 ENHRY, CDR2 SYGVKD. The CDR3 DNA follows: TGTGCCATCAGTGAGGGACGTGACAGGGTGGCGACCCAGTACTTC. Translating gives CAISEGRDRVATQYF.

The chain combines TRBV18 with TRBJ2-1; D not resolved. This CDR3 region has 13 residues. Trimming pared 3 bases from V and 8 bases from J, leaving 11 bases between. The V gene's germline CDR1 is KGHSH and CDR2 LQKENI. DNA of the CDR3: TGTGCCAGCTCACCGTCCCAAGGCGATGAGCAGTTCTTC. The encoded protein is CASSPSQGDEQFF.

The chain has TRBV27 and TRBJ2-3; 12 bases fit TRBD2. The germline V gene has CDR1 MNHEY and CDR2 SMNVEV (reference sequence). This CDR3 contains 15 residues. The V and J ends lost 6 bases and 6 bases, in that order; junction bases with no gene match: 7. The CDR3 sequence is CASRGTSGPRDTQYF. In nucleotides, the CDR3 is TGTGCCAGCAGGGGGACTAGCGGGCCTCGGGATACGCAGTATTTT.

This clonotype was seen many times. This chain joins TRBV10-3 and TRBJ2-7, with TRBD2 matching 12 bases. CDR3 length: 16 amino acids. V was pared by 0 bases and J by 3 bases, with 3 bases of the junction left unmatched. Germline loops: CDR1 ENHRY, CDR2 SYGVKD. As DNA, the CDR3 is TGTGCCATCAGTGAGTCGGCACTAGCGGGGGGCTACGAGCAGTACTTC. It yields the protein CAISESALAGGYEQYF.

The chain combines TRBV7-8 with TRBJ2-4; D may match TRBD1 or TRBD2 (5 bases each). Trimming left V 0 bases short and J 15 bases short, with 21 bases between. Germline assignment: CDR1 SGHVS and CDR2 FQNEAQ. CDR3 length: 15 residues. For the CDR3, the DNA is TGTGCCAGCAGCTTAGCCGGGACGGATTATTACGAGCGGTACTTC. Its translation: CASSLAGTDYYERYF. The full variable domain, rest sourced from reference TRBV7-8 and TRBJ2-4, is GAGVSQSPRYKVAKRGQDVALRCDPISGHVSLFWYQQALGQGPEFLTYFQNEAQLDKSGLPSDRFFAERPEGSVSTLKIQRTQQEDSAVYLCASSLAGTDYYERYFGAGTRLSVL.

The chain links TRBV9 to TRBJ2-7; TRBD2 matches 9 bases. Per the germline V gene, CDR1 is SGDLS and CDR2 is YYNGEE. The J segment lost 5 bases and the V segment lost 4 bases, leaving 7 bases of the junction unmatched. CDR3 length equals 14 residues. The CDR3 region has the DNA TGTGCCAGCAGCCCCCGACTAGCGGTTCACGAGCAGTACTTC. This codes for CASSPRLAVHEQYF.

About this clonotype: Possible read error: a much larger clone is one base away. The chain recombines TRBV15 with TRBJ2-5, with 7 bases that match TRBD2. This CDR3 is 14 amino acids long. Trimming at V came to 6 bases and at J to 11 bases, leaving 15 bases not matched to a gene. CDR1 is LNHNV, CDR2 YYDKDF, per germline (reference sequence). As DNA, the CDR3 is TGTGCCACCAGTGGGACTACCTACTACAATGAGCAGTACTTC. It translates to CATSGTTYYNEQYF.

This chain connects TRBV9 to TRBJ2-4; D remains unclear. The CDR3 totals 15 residues. The germline gives CDR1 SGDLS, CDR2 YYNGEE. Trimming cost V 2 bases and J 8 bases, with 17 bases left between them. The CDR3 DNA sequence: TGTGCCAGCAGCGTGGGTGTGCTAGGTCGGGACATTCAGTACTTC. Protein sequence: CASSVGVLGRDIQYF.

The genes are TRBV10-1 and TRBJ2-1; a weak D match, TRBD2 (5 bases). This CDR3 has 14 amino acids. Germline V gives CDR1 WNHNN, CDR2 SYGVQD (reference sequence). V shed 5 bases and J shed 6 bases, with 14 bases lying between them. This chain's CDR3 is CASSLGVGFNEQFF. CDR3 DNA: TGCGCCAGCAGTTTGGGAGTTGGTTTCAATGAGCAGTTCTTC.

The CDR3 loop reads CASSVKGLMNTEAFF. CDR3 DNA sequence: TGTGCCAGCAGCGTAAAGGGGCTAATGAACACTGAAGCTTTCTTT. The chain links TRBV2 to TRBJ1-1, with D perhaps matching TRBD1 (5 bases). CDR3 length equals 15 residues. The germline V gene encodes CDR1 SNHLY and CDR2 FYNNEI. V lost 6 bases to trimming and J lost 0 bases, with 14 bases between them.

The genes are TRBV15 and TRBJ2-7; 7 positions agree with TRBD1. Trimming at V came to 5 bases and at J to 0 bases, leaving 7 bases not matched to a gene. Germline assignment: CDR1 LNHNV and CDR2 YYDKDF (reference sequence). The CDR3 sequence is 15 residues long. DNA for the CDR3: TGTGCCACCAGCCCCGGGACAGCAAGCTCCTACGAGCAGTACTTC. It is translated as CATSPGTASSYEQYF.

This clonotype was observed a few times. The CDR3 reads CASSLQGGLYEQYF. Written as DNA, the CDR3 is TGTGCCAGCAGCTTACAAGGGGGACTCTACGAGCAGTACTTC. This rearrangement joins TRBV12-3 or TRBV12-4 to TRBJ2-7, with D tentatively TRBD1 or TRBD2 (6 bases each). This CDR3 comprises 14 residues. With 6 bases removed from V and 3 bases from J, the gap between germline ends came to 15 bases.

The chain carries TRBV27 and TRBJ2-1, with TRBD2 matching over 7 bases. Germline-derived CDR1 and CDR2 are MNHEY and SMNVEV (reference sequence). V gave up 5 bases and J gave up 0 bases; unmatched junction bases: 7. CDR3 size: 16 residues. Written as DNA, the CDR3 is TGTGCCAGCAGTGCGCAGCGGGGTAGCTCCTACAATGAGCAGTTCTTC. Its translation: CASSAQRGSSYNEQFF.

V is TRBV6-2 or TRBV6-3 and J is TRBJ2-1; maybe TRBD1 (6 bases). CDR1 and CDR2 from the germline V gene are MNHEY and SVGEGT. V was pared by 7 bases and J by 4 bases, with 20 bases between. This CDR3 region has 16 residues. The CDR3 DNA reads TGTGCCAGCATCCCTTCCAGGGGTGTGGGGTACAATGAGCAGTTCTTC. Its translation: CASIPSRGVGYNEQFF.

V and J are TRBV6-1 and TRBJ2-5, with TRBD1 matching 8 bases. The DNA end is a closer match to TRBJ2-7, so the J assignment may be wrong. CDR3 size: 15 residues. CDR1 is MNHNS, CDR2 SASEGT, per germline. The CDR3 DNA reads as TGTGCCAGCAGTCGAGGTCCGGGACAGGACTACGAGCAGTACTTC. Translation: CASSRGPGQDYEQYF.

In its sample, this clonotype was seen a few times. The gene calls are TRBV20-1 and TRBJ2-1; 14 bases fit TRBD2. The CDR3 extends over 15 amino acids. Per the germline V gene, CDR1 is DFQATT and CDR2 is SNEGSKA (reference sequence). Unmatched junction bases numbered 2, after V lost 0 bases and J lost 7 bases. The CDR3 nucleotides are TGCAGTGCTAGAGATGGGACTAGCGGGAGAAATGAGCAGTTCTTC. This gives the protein CSARDGTSGRNEQFF.

V gene TRBV7-9 combines with J gene TRBJ2-3; D is undetermined. Between the trimmed V and J ends, which lost 6 bases and 1 base, there was a span of 14 bases. Looked up from germline, CDR1 is SEHNR and CDR2 is FQNEAQ (reference sequence). The CDR3 contains 15 residues. CDR3: CASSPLSLRTDTQYF. The CDR3 coding sequence is TGTGCCAGCAGTCCTCTCTCTCTTCGCACAGATACGCAGTATTTT.

In regard to this clonotype: A junction end diverges from the germline sequence, so it may reflect a read error. The rearrangement links TRBV15 to TRBJ2-7, with D tentatively TRBD1 (5 bases). This CDR3 has 13 residues. Germline CDR1 is LNHNV and CDR2 is YYDKDF (reference sequence). DNA for the CDR3: TGTACCACCAGCAGAGACAGCCCCTACGAGCAGTACTTC. Its protein is CTTSRDSPYEQYF.

The table lists this clonotype with a few counts. The chain uses TRBV20-1 and TRBJ2-7, with D possibly being TRBD1 (6 bases). TRBJ2-5 explains the end of the DNA better; the J call may be wrong. The CDR3 contains 13 residues. Per the germline V gene, CDR1 is DFQATT and CDR2 is SNEGSKA (reference sequence). The chain's CDR3 is CYPGAESQETQYF. The DNA for the CDR3 is TGCTACCCAGGGGCAGAATCACAAGAGACCCAGTACTTC.

This clonotype was observed a handful of times. This sequence joins TRBV29-1 and TRBJ2-4; D is uncertain. Trimming removed 3 bases at V and 6 bases at J, with 6 bases between. The CDR3 is 11 residues long. Germline CDR1 reads SQVTM; CDR2 reads ANQGSEA. The CDR3 here is CSVDYSNIQYF. The DNA for the CDR3 is TGCAGCGTTGACTATTCAAACATTCAGTACTTC.

The count of this clonotype is one. The chain combines TRBV2 with TRBJ1-6, with 7 positions matching TRBD1. CDR1 and CDR2 from the germline V gene are SNHLY and FYNNEI. This CDR3 region has 14 residues. V gave up 2 bases and J gave up 7 bases; unmatched junction bases: 2. CDR3 sequence (DNA): TGTGCCAGCAGTGAAAGGGGGCGGAATTCACCCCTCCACTTT. Translating it yields CASSERGRNSPLHF.

This clonotype was counted between two and nine times. The V gene is TRBV6-2 or TRBV6-3, the J gene TRBJ1-5, with a weak D call TRBD1 (5 bases). Germline V gene sequence: CDR1 MNHEY, CDR2 SVGEGT. Trimming took off 4 bases at V and 3 bases at J, with 13 bases between the two ends. The CDR3 contains 15 residues. CDR3 protein: CASSFRGGNNQPQHF. For the CDR3, the DNA is TGTGCCAGCAGTTTTCGGGGGGGAAACAATCAGCCCCAGCATTTT.

This clonotype showed up many times. This chain joins TRBV7-9 and TRBJ2-4, with D possibly being TRBD2 (6 bases). The DNA end lines up better with TRBJ2-7; the J call may be wrong. Germline loops: CDR1 SEHNR, CDR2 FQNEAQ (reference sequence). The CDR3 is 12 amino acids. The CDR3 DNA reads as TGTGCCAGCAGCTTAGGGAGGGACGAGCAGTACTTC. It codes for CASSLGRDEQYF.